This TCR beta chain was sequenced in a study of cytomegalovirus exposure and HLA in healthy donors. Whole-study findings and limits: No immune exposure information besides CMV serostatus was available. Later on, a genetic analysis was performed. It linked a missense variant in DCLRE1C with V- and J-gene trimming of TCR beta. Later work found that TCR association rates differed between HLA loci; DRB1 had the most and HLA-C the fewest.

Trimming stripped 1 base from V and 2 bases from J, with 7 bases between. The CDR3 sequence is 14 residues long. From germline, CDR1 is SGDLS and CDR2 YYNGEE. In the PCR, 60 Vbeta and 13 Jbeta primers were used. The repertoire was sequenced with immunoSEQ multiplex PCR; TCRdb's copy has only in-frame clones and lacks some. The top ten hold 4% to 5.5% of the sample, which has more than 60,000 clones, around 77% seen once. This clone has a handful of counts. What it recognizes is unknown. The specimen sequenced was PBMCs. This clonotype was obtained from a woman younger than 45 in good health and CMV-seronegative. The V and J genes are TRBV9 and TRBJ1-3; no firm D call. CDR3 nucleotides: TGTGCCAGCAGCGTACGGAGGCCTGGAAACACCATATATTTT. It encodes CASSVRRPGNTIYF.